This T cell receptor beta chain was recorded in a study of CD8 T cells in Susac syndrome. V was cut by 7 bases and J by 0 bases, with 15 bases left in between. CDR1 is LGHNA, CDR2 YNFKEQ, per germline. The CDR3 runs 15 residues. An input of about 0.45 to 1 ug of RNA was subjected to reverse transcription using random hexamers. Amplification of TCR beta CDR3 across 54 Vbeta and 13 Jbeta was performed with immunoSEQ multiplex PCR. Each CDR3 protein gets one entry after TCRdb re-called the immunoSEQ multiplex PCR reads with MiXCR. This sample yields 150,000 to 190,000 distinct CDR3 sequences, of which approximately 94% are seen a single time; about 0.19% belongs to the top ten. The multiple sclerosis control group comprised treatment-naive patients with stable or active relapsing-remitting disease.

The sequence came from a human donor with multiple sclerosis. V usage is TRBV4-2 and J usage is TRBJ1-2; D is unresolved. Source material: CD8+ T cells from PBMCs. The CDR3 region has the DNA TGTGCCAGCAAGCTCTCGCAGACCTCTAACTATGGCTACACCTTC. Amino acids: CASKLSQTSNYGYTF.